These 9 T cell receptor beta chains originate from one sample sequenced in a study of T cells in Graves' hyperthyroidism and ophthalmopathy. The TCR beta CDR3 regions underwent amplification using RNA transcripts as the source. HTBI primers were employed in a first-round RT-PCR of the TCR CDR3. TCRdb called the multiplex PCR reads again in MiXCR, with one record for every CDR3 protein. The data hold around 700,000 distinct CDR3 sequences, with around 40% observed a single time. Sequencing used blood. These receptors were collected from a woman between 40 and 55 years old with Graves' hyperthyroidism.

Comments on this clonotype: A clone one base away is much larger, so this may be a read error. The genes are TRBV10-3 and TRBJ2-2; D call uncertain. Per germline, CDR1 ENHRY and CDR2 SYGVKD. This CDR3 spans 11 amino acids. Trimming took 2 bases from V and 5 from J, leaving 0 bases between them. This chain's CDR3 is CAISETGELFF. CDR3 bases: TGTGCCATCAGTGAGACCGGGGAGCTGTTTTTT.

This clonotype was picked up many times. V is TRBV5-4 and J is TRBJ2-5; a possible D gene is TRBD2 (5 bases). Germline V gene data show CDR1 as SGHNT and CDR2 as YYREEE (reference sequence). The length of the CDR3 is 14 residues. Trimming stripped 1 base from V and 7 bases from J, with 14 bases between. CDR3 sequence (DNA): TGTGCCAGCAGCTTGCTCGGACTCCTGGGGACCCAGTACTTC. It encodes CASSLLGLLGTQYF.

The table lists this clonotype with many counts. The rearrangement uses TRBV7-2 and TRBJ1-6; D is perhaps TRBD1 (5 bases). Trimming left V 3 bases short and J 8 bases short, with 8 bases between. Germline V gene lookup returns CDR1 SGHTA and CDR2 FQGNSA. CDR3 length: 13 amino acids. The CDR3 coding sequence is TGTGCCAGCAGCTTGGGACGAGATTCACCCCTCCACTTT. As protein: CASSLGRDSPLHF.

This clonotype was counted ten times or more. Here the CDR3 reads CSVAVHTEAFF. DNA for the CDR3: TGCAGCGTTGCGGTGCACACTGAAGCTTTCTTT. This sequence joins TRBV29-1 and TRBJ1-1; D call uncertain. The CDR3 consists of 11 residues. V was trimmed by 4 bases and J by 3 bases, leaving 6 bases between them. CDR1 and CDR2 from the germline V gene are SQVTM and ANQGSEA.

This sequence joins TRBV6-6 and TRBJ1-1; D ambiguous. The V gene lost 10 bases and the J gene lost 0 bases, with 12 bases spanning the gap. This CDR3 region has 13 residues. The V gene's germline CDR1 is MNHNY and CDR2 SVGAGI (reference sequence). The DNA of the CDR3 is TGTGCCACCTACCTCCGGATGAACACTGAAGCTTTCTTT. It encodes CATYLRMNTEAFF.

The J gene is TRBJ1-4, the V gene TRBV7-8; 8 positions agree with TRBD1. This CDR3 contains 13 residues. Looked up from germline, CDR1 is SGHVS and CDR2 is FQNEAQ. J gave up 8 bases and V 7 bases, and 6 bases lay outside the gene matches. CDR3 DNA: TGTGCCAGCATCGGACAGGGAGACGAAAAACTGTTTTTT. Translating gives CASIGQGDEKLFF.

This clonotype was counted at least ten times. The CDR3 nucleotides are TGCAGTGCTGTTTTTTTCACTGAAGCTTTCTTT. Amino acids: CSAVFFTEAFF. This chain connects TRBV20-1 to TRBJ1-1; D remains unclear. The CDR3 covers 11 residues. Trimming removed 5 bases at V and 4 bases at J, with 8 bases between. The germline gives CDR1 DFQATT, CDR2 SNEGSKA (reference sequence).

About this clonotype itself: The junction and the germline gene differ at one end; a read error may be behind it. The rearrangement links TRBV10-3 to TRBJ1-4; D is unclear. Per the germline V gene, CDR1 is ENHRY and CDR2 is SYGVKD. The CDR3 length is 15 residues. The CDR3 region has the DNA TGTGCCAGCAGTTTAACACGCAGGAATAATGAAAAACTGTTTTTT. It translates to CASSLTRRNNEKLFF.

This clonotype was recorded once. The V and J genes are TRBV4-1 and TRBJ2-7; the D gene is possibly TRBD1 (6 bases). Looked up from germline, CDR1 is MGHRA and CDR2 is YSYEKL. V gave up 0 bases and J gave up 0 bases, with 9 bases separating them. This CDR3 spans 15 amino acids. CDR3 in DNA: TGCGCCAGCAGCCAAGAGGGACATCCCTCCTACGAGCAGTACTTC. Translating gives CASSQEGHPSYEQYF.